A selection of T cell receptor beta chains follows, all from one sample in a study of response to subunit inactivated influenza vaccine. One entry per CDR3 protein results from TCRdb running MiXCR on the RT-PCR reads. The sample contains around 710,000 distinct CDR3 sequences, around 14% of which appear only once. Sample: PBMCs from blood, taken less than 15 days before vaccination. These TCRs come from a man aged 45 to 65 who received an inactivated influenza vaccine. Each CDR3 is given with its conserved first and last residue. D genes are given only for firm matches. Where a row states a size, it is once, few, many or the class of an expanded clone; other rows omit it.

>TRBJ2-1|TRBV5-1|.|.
TGCGCCAGCAGCTTGGCCACGATTCCGTTTCGTGAGCAGTTCTTC
CASSLATIPFREQFF
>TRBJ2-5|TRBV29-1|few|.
TGCAGCGTTAGGGCCTCGGAGGGTGTCCAGTACTTC
CSVRASEGVQYF
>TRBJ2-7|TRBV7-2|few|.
TGTGCCAGCAGCTTATCAGTGACGGGAGTCGGCTCCTACGAGCAGTACTTC
CASSLSVTGVGSYEQYF
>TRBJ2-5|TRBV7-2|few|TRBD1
TGTGCCAGCAGCACGCCTCAGGGGGCGAAAGAGACCCAGTACTTC
CASSTPQGAKETQYF
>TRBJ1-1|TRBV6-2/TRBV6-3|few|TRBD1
TGTGCCAGCAGGCAGGGGGTAAGGGGCACTGAAGCTTTCTTT
CASRQGVRGTEAFF
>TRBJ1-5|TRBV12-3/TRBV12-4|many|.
TGTGCCAGCAGTTTTGGGTCTGGTCAGCCCCAGCATTTT
CASSFGSGQPQHF
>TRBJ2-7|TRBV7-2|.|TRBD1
TGTGCCAGCACCATAAGACAGGGGGCATACAGCGAGCAGTACTTC
CASTIRQGAYSEQYF
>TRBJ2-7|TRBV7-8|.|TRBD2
TGTGCCAGCAGCTTAGCGGCCACTAGCGGATCCTACGAGCAGTACTTC
CASSLAATSGSYEQYF
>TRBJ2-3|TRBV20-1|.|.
TGCAGTGCTATAGAGGAGAGGCCAGATACGCAGTATTTT
CSAIEERPDTQYF
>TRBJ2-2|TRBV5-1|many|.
TGCGCCAGCAGCTTGCGTGGGCCAAACACCGGGGAGCTGTTTTTT
CASSLRGPNTGELFF
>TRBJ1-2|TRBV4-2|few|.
TGTGCCAGCAGCCAAGAAAAGGAGGGTCTTGGCTACACCTTC
CASSQEKEGLGYTF
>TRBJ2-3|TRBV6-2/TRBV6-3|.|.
TGTGCCAGCAATTCGGGATGGAATACGCAGTATTTT
CASNSGWNTQYF
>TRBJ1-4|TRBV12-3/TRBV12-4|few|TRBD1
TGTGCCAGCAGTGCCGGGACAGCAACTAATGAAAAACTGTTTTTT
CASSAGTATNEKLFF
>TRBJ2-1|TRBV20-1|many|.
TGCAGTGCAAACCTTTACAATGAGCAGTTCTTC
CSANLYNEQFF